This TCR beta chain emerged from a study of T-cell memory formation after mild COVID-19. The study's findings and limits: The study found contracting CD4+ clones mainly in CM and EM and contracting CD8+ clones in EMRA.

The CDR3 totals 8 residues. This clonotype was seen more than once but under ten times. The antigen is undetermined. TCR alpha and TCR beta cDNA libraries carrying sample barcodes and UMIs came from 5'RACE with constant-segment primers. TCRdb re-called the 5' RACE reads through MiXCR, storing one row per CDR3 protein. The data show around 250,000 distinct CDR3 sequences, roughly 9.4% seen once. This receptor was taken from a man between 18 and 29 years old who had mild COVID-19 (a few samples of this study predate the infection). Cell type and time point are not known. The chain couples TRBV12-2 to TRBJ1-1. TRBV12-2 is assigned pseudogene status. The sample was PBMCs or a T cell subset sorted from them (not recorded which). In DNA form, the CDR3 reads TGTGCAAGTCGCTTCCCTTTCTTT. Its translation is CASRFPFF.